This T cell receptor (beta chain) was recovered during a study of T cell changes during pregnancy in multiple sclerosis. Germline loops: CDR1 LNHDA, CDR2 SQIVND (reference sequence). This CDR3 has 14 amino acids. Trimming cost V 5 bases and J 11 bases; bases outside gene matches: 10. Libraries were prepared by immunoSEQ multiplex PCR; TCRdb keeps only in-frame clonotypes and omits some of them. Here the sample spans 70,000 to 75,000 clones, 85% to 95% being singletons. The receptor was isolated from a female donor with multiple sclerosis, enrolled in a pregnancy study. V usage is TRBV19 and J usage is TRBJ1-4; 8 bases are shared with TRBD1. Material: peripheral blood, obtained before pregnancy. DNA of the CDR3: TGTGCCAGTAGTTTAACGACAGGGGAAGGGAAACTGTTTTTT. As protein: CASSLTTGEGKLFF.